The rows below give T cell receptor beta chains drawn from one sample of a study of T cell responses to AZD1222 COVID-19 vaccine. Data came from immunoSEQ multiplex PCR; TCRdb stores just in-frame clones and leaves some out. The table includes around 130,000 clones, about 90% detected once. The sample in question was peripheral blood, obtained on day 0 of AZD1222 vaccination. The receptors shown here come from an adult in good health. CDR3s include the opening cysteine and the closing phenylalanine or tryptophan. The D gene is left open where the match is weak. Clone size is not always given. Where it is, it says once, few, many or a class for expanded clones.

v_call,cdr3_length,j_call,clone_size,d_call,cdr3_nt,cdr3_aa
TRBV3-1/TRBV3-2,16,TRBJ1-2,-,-,TGTGCCAGCAGCCACCCGGGACGGTTTGCTAACTATGGCTACACCTTC,CASSHPGRFANYGYTF
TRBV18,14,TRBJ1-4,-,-,TGTGCCAGCTCCCCCGGGACGGGTACCGAAAAACTGTTTTTT,CASSPGTGTEKLFF
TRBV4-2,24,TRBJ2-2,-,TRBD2,TGTGCCAGCAGCCACTTAACGGACCCCGGGGCGGACCCCAAGGGAGGGGTGGGGACCGGGGAGCTGTTTTTT,CASSHLTDPGADPKGGVGTGELFF
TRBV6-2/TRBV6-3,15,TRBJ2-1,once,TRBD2,TGTGCCAGCAGTACCACCGGGACTAGCGTAAATGAGCAGTTCTTC,CASSTTGTSVNEQFF
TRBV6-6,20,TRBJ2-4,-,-,TGTGCCAGCAGCCAATCCAGACTAAAGGGACCGACTCTAGCCAAAAACATTCAGTACTTC,CASSQSRLKGPTLAKNIQYF
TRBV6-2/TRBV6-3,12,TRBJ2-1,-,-,TGTGCCAGCAGTTATTTAAGAGATGAGCAGTTCTTC,CASSYLRDEQFF
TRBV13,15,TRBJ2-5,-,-,TGTGCCAGCAGCCAATCACAGGGGAGGCAAGAGACCCAGTACTTC,CASSQSQGRQETQYF
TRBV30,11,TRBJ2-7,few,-,TGTGCCTGGTCAGACGCGGGGGAGCAGTACTTC,CAWSDAGEQYF
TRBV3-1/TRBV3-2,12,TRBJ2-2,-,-,TGTGCCAGCACAGGACCGACCGGGGAGCTGTTTTTT,CASTGPTGELFF
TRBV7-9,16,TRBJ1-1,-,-,TGTGCCAGCAGCCTTAAGACAGGCACCGGGGGCACTGAAGCTTTCTTT,CASSLKTGTGGTEAFF
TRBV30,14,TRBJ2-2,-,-,TGTGCCTGGAGTCCGGGACTGAACACCGGGGAGCTGTTTTTT,CAWSPGLNTGELFF
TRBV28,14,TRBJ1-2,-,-,TGTGCCCTTGCGTCCTTGCGGCAGGGGTATGGCTACACCTTC,CALASLRQGYGYTF
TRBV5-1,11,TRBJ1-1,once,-,TGCGCCAGCAGCTCCCAGACAAAAGCTTTCTTT,CASSSQTKAFF
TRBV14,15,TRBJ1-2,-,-,TGTGCCAGCAGCCAAGATTCGAGGCAGAACTATGGCTACACCTTC,CASSQDSRQNYGYTF
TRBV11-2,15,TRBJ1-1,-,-,TGTGCCAGCAGCAATGACAGGAAGGGGAACACTGAAGCTTTCTTT,CASSNDRKGNTEAFF
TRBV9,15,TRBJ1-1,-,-,TGTGCCAGCAGCGTAGACCAAGGGATGAACACTGAAGCTTTCTTT,CASSVDQGMNTEAFF
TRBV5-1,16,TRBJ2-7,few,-,TGCGCCAGCAGCTCGTTGACTGCACTGAACGTCTACGAGCAGTACTTC,CASSSLTALNVYEQYF
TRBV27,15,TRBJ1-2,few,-,TGTGCCAGCAGTTTCCTCGCGGGCGGGCGCGGCGGCTACACCTTC,CASSFLAGGRGGYTF
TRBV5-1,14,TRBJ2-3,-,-,TGCGCCAGCAGCTTCGAGGACTTCACAGATACGCAGTATTTT,CASSFEDFTDTQYF
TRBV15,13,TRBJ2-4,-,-,TGTGCCACCAGTGCCTCTAGTGGGCAGATTCAGTACTTC,CATSASSGQIQYF
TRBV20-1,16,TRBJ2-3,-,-,TGCAGTGCTAGTTCGCGGTCCCGAAGGAACACAGATACGCAGTATTTT,CSASSRSRRNTDTQYF
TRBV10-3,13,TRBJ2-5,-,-,TGTGCCATCAGGGAAGCAGCTGAAGGGACCCAGTACTTC,CAIREAAEGTQYF
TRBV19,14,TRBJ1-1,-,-,TGTGCCAGTAGTATCGGGGGGGAAAAGACTGAAGCTTTCTTT,CASSIGGEKTEAFF
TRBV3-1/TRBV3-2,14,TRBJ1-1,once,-,TGTGCCAGCAGCCAAGATAACGTGAACACTGAAGCTTTCTTT,CASSQDNVNTEAFF
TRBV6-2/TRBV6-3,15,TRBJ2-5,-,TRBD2,TGTGCCAGCAGTTACTCGCGGGAGGATCAAGAGACCCAGTACTTC,CASSYSREDQETQYF
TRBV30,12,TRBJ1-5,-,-,TGTGCCTGGAGTGACAGAGGTCAGCCCCAGCATTTT,CAWSDRGQPQHF
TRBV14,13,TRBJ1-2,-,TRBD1,TGTGCCAGCAGCCCGACAGGGAACTATGGCTACACCTTC,CASSPTGNYGYTF
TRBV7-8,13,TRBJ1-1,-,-,TGTGCCAGCAGTACAGAACGGAACACTGAAGCTTTCTTT,CASSTERNTEAFF
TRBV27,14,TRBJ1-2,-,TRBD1,TGTGCCAGCAGTTTCCGAACAGGGGCTAGAGGCTACACCTTC,CASSFRTGARGYTF
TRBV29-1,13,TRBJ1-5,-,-,TGCAGCGTTGCACAGGGATTAAATCAGCCCCAGCATTTT,CSVAQGLNQPQHF
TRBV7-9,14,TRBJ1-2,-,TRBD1,TGTGCCAGCAGCTTGCAGGGGGCGGGCTATGGCTACACCTTC,CASSLQGAGYGYTF
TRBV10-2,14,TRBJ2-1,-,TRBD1,TGCGCCAGCAGCGTCGACAGGGACTACAATGAGCAGTTCTTC,CASSVDRDYNEQFF
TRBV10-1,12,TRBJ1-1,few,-,TGCGCCAGCAGGGACGGACAAGTCGAAGCTTTCTTT,CASRDGQVEAFF
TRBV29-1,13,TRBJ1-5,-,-,TGCAGCGTTGCGACAGGTCAGGGTCAGCCCCAGCATTTT,CSVATGQGQPQHF
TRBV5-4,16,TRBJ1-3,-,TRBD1,TGTGCCAGCGCCGATTCCACAGGGGGCGATGGAAACACCATATATTTT,CASADSTGGDGNTIYF
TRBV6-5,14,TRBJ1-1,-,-,TGTGCCAGCAGCATAGGGGGAGGCGGCACTGAAGCTTTCTTT,CASSIGGGGTEAFF
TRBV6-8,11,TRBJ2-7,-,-,TGTGCCAGCAGTAGATTATACGAGCAGTACTTC,CASSRLYEQYF
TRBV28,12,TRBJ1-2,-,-,TGTGCCACCACCACAGGGAACTATGGCTACACCTTC,CATTTGNYGYTF
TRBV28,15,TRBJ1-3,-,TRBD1,TGTGCCAGCATCCCGGGACAGGGATCAGGAAACACCATATATTTT,CASIPGQGSGNTIYF
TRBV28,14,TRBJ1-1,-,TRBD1,TGTGCCAGCAGTACCGACAGGGGGATTACTGAAGCTTTCTTT,CASSTDRGITEAFF
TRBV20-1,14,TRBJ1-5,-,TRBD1,TGCAGTGCTAGTAGACAGGGAATCGATCAGCCCCAGCATTTT,CSASRQGIDQPQHF
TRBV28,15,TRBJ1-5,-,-,TGTGCCAGCAGTTTATTGATTCAGGGTAGGCAGCCCCAGCATTTT,CASSLLIQGRQPQHF
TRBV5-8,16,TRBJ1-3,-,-,TGTGCCAGCAGCTCCCGCGGGGGCGTCTCTGGAAACACCATATATTTT,CASSSRGGVSGNTIYF
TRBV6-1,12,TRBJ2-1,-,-,TGTGCCAGCAGTGACACCGTCAATGAGCAGTTCTTC,CASSDTVNEQFF
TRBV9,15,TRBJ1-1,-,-,TGTGCCAGCAGCGTAGTTCCGGGCGGGGACACTGAAGCTTTCTTT,CASSVVPGGDTEAFF
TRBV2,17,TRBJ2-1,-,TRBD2,TGTGCCAGCAGCGCCGGACTAGCGGGAGCCCCTGGCAATGAGCAGTTCTTC,CASSAGLAGAPGNEQFF
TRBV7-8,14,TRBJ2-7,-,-,TGTGCCAGCAGCTTAGCGGGAGAGGCCTACGAGCAGTACTTC,CASSLAGEAYEQYF
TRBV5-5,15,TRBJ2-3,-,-,TGTGCCAGCACACAAACGGGGCAGTTCACAGATACGCAGTATTTT,CASTQTGQFTDTQYF
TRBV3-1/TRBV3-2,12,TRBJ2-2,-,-,TGTGCCAGCAGCCTTTACACCGGGGAGCTGTTTTTT,CASSLYTGELFF
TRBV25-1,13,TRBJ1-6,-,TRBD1,TGTGCCAGCAGGGGACAGCTCAATTCACCCCTCCACTTT,CASRGQLNSPLHF
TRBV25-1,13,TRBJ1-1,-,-,TGTGCCAGCAGTCCCGGGGGCAACACTGAAGCTTTCTTT,CASSPGGNTEAFF
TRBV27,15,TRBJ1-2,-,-,TGTGCCAGCAGTTTGGGGCCAGGGCCTAACTATGGCTACACCTTC,CASSLGPGPNYGYTF
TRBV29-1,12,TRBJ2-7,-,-,TGCAGCGTTGGTCGGGAATTGGGCGAGCAGTACTTC,CSVGRELGEQYF
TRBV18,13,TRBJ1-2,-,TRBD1,TGTGCCAGCTCACCGCTTACAGGGGAGAGCTACACCTTC,CASSPLTGESYTF
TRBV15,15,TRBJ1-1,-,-,TGTGCCACCAGCAGAGATATCGGGGCGACGGAGAGAGCTTTCTTT,CATSRDIGATERAFF
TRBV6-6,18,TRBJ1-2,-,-,TGTGCCAGCAGTCCCCACCCCGGGACCGGGCCCCGGGACTATGGCTACACCTTC,CASSPHPGTGPRDYGYTF
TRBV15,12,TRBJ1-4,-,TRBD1,TGTGCCACCGGACAGGGTAATGAAAAACTGTTTTTT,CATGQGNEKLFF
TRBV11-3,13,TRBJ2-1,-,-,TGTGCCAGCAGCTTACCCGGGAGTAATGAGCAGTTCTTC,CASSLPGSNEQFF
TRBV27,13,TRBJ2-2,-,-,TGTGCCAGCAGTTTGCAGGGCACCGGGGAGCTGTTTTTT,CASSLQGTGELFF